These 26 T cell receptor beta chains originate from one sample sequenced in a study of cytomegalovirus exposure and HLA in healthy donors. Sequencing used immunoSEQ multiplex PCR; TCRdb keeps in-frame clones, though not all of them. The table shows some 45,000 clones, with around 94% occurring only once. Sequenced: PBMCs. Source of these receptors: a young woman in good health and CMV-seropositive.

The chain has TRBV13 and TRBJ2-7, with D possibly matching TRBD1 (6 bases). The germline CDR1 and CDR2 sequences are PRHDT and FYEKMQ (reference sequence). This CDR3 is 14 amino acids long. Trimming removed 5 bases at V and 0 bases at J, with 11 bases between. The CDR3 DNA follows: TGTGCCAGCAGCGGGGGACATAGCTCCTACGAGCAGTACTTC. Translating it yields CASSGGHSSYEQYF.

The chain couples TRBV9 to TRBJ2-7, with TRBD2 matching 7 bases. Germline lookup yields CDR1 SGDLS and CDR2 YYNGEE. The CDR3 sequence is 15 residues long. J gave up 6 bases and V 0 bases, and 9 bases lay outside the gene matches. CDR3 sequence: CASSVGGAGLVEQYF. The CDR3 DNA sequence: TGTGCCAGCAGCGTAGGAGGAGCGGGACTGGTCGAGCAGTACTTC. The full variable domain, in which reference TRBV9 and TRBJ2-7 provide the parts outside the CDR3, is DSGVTQTPKHLITATGQRVTLRCSPRSGDLSVYWYQQSLDQGLQFLIQYYNGEERAKGNILERFSAQQFPDLHSELNLSSLELGDSALYFCASSVGGAGLVEQYFGPGTRLTVT.

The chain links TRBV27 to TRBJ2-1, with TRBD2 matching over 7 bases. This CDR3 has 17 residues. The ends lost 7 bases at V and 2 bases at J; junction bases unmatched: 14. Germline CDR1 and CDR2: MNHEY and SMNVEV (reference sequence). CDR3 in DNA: TGTGCCAGCACCTTCCGGGCCGCGGGAGTGACCTACAATGAGCAGTTCTTC. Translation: CASTFRAAGVTYNEQFF.

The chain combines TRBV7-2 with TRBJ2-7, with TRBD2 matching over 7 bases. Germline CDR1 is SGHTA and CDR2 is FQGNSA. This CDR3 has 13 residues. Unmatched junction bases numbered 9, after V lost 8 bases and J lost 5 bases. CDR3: CASRRELPDEQYF. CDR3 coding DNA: TGTGCCAGCCGGCGGGAGCTACCAGACGAGCAGTACTTC. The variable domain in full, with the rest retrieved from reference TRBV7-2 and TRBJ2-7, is GAGVSQSPSNKVTEKGKDVELRCDPISGHTALYWYRQSLGQGLEFLIYFQGNSAPDKSGLPSDRFSAERTGGSVSTLTIQRTQQEDSAVYLCASRRELPDEQYFGPGTRLTVT.

CDR3 in amino acids: CASSSGQGLGSNTEAFF. The CDR3 DNA reads as TGCGCCAGCAGCTCCGGACAGGGCCTCGGTTCGAACACTGAAGCTTTCTTT. The chain couples TRBV5-1 to TRBJ1-1; 8 bases line up with TRBD1. With V trimmed by 3 bases and J by 1 base, 11 bases remained unmatched. CDR1 and CDR2 from the germline V gene are SGHRS and YFSETQ. CDR3 length: 17 amino acids.

This CDR3 is CASSPGWEGGREKLFF. DNA of the CDR3: TGTGCCAGCAGCCCAGGGTGGGAAGGGGGCCGTGAAAAACTGTTTTTT. The chain uses TRBV11-2 and TRBJ1-4, with TRBD1 matching 7 bases. CDR1 is SGHAT and CDR2 is FQNNGV in the germline V gene. The V segment lost 5 bases and the J segment 7 bases; nucleotides outside the gene matches: 13. The CDR3 consists of 16 residues.

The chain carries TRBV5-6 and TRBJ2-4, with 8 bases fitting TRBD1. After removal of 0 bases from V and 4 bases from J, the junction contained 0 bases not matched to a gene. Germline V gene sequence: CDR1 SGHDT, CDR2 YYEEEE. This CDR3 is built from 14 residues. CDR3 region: CASSLGQGKNIQYF. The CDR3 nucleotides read TGTGCCAGCAGCTTGGGACAGGGGAAAAACATTCAGTACTTC.

CDR3 sequence: CASSAGISGANVLTF. DNA of the CDR3: TGTGCCAGCAGTGCCGGGATCTCTGGGGCCAACGTCCTGACTTTC. The chain carries TRBV27 and TRBJ2-6, with a weak D call TRBD2 (5 bases). The CDR3 spans 15 residues. Trimming stripped 5 bases from V and 0 bases from J, with 8 bases between. Per germline, CDR1 MNHEY and CDR2 SMNVEV (reference sequence).

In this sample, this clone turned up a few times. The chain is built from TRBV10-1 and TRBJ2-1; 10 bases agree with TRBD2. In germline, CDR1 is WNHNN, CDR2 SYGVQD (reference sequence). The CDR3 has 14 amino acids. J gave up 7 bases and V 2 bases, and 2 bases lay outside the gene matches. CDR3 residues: CASSEGLAVNEQFF. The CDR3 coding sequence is TGCGCCAGCAGTGAGGGACTAGCGGTGAATGAGCAGTTCTTC.

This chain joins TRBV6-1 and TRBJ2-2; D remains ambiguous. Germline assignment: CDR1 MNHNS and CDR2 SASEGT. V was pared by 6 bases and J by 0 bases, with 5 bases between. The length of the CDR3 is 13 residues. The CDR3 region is CASRTSNTGELFF. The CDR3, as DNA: TGTGCCAGCAGGACTTCGAACACCGGGGAGCTGTTTTTT.

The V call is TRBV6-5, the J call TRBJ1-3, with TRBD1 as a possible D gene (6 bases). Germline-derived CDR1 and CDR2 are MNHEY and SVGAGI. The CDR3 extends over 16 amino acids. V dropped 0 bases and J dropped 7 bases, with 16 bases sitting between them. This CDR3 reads CASSYSIPQGGNTIYF. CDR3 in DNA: TGTGCCAGCAGTTACTCGATACCACAGGGTGGCAACACCATATATTTT.

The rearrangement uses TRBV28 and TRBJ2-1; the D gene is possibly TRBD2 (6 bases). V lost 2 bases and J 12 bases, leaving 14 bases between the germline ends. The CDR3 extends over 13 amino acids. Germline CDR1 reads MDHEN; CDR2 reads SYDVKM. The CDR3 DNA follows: TGTGCCAGCAGTTTAACCCGGGAGTGGTGGCAGTTCTTC. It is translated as CASSLTREWWQFF.

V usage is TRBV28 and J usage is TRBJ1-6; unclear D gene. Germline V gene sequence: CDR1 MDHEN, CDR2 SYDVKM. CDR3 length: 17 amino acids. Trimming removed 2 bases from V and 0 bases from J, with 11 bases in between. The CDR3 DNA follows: TGTGCCAGCAGTTTAGATATAGGGAGCTCCTATAATTCACCCCTCCACTTT. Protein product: CASSLDIGSSYNSPLHF.

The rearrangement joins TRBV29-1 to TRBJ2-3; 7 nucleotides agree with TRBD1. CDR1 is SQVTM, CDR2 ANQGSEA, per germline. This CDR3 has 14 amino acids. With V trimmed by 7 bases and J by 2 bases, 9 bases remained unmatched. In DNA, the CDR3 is TGCAGCGGTATTAGGACAGGCCTCACAGATACGCAGTATTTT. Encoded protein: CSGIRTGLTDTQYF.

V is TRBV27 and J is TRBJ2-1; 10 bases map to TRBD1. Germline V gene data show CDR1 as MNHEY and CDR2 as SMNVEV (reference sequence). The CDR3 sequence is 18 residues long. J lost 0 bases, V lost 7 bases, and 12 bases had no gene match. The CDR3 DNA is TGTGCCAGCACCTCGACCGACAGGGGGCTCAGCTCCTACAATGAGCAGTTCTTC. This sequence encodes CASTSTDRGLSSYNEQFF.

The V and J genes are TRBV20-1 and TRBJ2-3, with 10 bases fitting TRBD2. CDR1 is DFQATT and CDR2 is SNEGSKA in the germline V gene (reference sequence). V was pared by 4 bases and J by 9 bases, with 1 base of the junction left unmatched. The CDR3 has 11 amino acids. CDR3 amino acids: CSATSGRTQYF. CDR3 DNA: TGCAGTGCTACTAGCGGGAGAACGCAGTATTTT.

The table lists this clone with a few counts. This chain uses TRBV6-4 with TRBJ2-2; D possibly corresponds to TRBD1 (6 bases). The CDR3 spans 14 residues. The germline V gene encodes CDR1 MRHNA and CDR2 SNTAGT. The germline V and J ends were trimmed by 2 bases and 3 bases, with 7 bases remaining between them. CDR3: CASSDGGHTGELFF. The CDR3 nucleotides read TGTGCCAGCAGTGACGGGGGCCACACCGGGGAGCTGTTTTTT.

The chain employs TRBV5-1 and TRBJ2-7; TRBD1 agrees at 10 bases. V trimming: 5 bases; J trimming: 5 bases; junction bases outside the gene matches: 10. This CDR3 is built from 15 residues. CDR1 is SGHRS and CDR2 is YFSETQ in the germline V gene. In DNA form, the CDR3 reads TGCGCCAGCAGGACCCAGGGACAGGGGTTTAACGAGCAGTACTTC. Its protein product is CASRTQGQGFNEQYF.

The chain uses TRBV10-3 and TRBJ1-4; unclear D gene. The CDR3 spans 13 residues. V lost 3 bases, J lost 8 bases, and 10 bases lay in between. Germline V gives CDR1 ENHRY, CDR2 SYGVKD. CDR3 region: CAISDGLREKLFF. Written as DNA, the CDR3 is TGTGCCATCAGTGACGGATTGCGGGAAAAACTGTTTTTT.

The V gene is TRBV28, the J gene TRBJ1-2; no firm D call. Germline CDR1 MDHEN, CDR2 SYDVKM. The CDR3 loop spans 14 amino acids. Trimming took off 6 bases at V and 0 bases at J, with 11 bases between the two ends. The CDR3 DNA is TGTGCCAGCAGCCAGCCCGGGACTAACTATGGCTACACCTTC. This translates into CASSQPGTNYGYTF.

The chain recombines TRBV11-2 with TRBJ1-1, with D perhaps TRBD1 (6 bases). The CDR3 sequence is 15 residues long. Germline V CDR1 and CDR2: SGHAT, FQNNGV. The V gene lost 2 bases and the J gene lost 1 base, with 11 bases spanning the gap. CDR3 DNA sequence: TGTGCCAGCAGCTTATACGGACAGAAGAACACTGAAGCTTTCTTT. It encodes CASSLYGQKNTEAFF.

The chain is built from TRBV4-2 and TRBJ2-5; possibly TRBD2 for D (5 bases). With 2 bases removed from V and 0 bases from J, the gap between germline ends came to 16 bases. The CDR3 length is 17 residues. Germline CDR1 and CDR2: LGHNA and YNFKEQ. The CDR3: CASSQSRSGMDQETQYF. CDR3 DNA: TGTGCCAGCAGCCAAAGTCGGTCGGGGATGGACCAAGAGACCCAGTACTTC.

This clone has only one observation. CDR3 nucleotides: TGTGCCAGTAGTGGTGGGACTAGCGGGAGTTCGCCCTACAATGAGCAGTTCTTC. Translation gives CASSGGTSGSSPYNEQFF. The chain links TRBV19 to TRBJ2-1; 14 bases fit TRBD2. Germline CDR1 and CDR2: LNHDA and SQIVND (reference sequence). Trimming took 5 bases from V and 2 from J; bases not matched to a gene: 8. The CDR3 is 18 amino acids.

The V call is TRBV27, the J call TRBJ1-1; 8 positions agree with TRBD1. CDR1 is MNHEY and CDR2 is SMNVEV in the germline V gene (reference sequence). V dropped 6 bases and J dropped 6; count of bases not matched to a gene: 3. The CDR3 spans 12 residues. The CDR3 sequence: CASRGQGSEAFF. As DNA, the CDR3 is TGTGCCAGCAGAGGACAGGGCTCTGAAGCTTTCTTT.

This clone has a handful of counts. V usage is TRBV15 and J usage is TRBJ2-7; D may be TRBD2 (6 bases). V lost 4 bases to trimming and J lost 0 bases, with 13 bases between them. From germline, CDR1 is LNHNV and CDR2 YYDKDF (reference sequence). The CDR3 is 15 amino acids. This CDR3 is CATSNDGGSSYEQYF. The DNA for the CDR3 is TGTGCCACCAGCAATGACGGAGGGAGCTCCTACGAGCAGTACTTC.

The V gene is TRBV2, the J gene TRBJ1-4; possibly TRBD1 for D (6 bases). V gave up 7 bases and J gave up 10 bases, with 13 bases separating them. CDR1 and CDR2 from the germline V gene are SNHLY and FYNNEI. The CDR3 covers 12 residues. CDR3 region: CASIGGRGKLFF. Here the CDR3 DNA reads TGTGCCAGCATCGGGGGGCGCGGAAAACTGTTTTTT.